This T cell receptor (beta chain) was sequenced in a study of T-cell memory formation after mild COVID-19. Study outcomes and limitations: Clones from the second wave (peaking day 37) had unconfirmed SARS-CoV-2 specificity. Researchers found some responding clones in pre-infection memory, a sign that cross-reactive memory joined.

TCRdb reprocessed the 5' RACE reads via MiXCR and lists one record per CDR3 protein. Of hundreds of thousands of distinct CDR3 sequences listed, 28% are singletons. Trimming removed 0 bases from V and 4 bases from J, with 11 bases in between. This CDR3 contains 15 residues. CDR1 is MNHEY, CDR2 SVGAGI, per germline. This clonotype came up a few times. Its target is unknown. V usage is TRBV6-5 and J usage is TRBJ2-3; a possible D gene is TRBD1 (6 bases). The sample taken for sequencing was PBMCs or a T cell subset sorted from them (not recorded which). This receptor was taken from an adult woman who had mild COVID-19 (a few samples of this study predate the infection). Cell type and time point are not known. CDR3: CASSYSIGGADTQYF. The CDR3 DNA reads as TGTGCCAGCAGTTACTCGATAGGGGGAGCAGATACGCAGTATTTT.